This T cell receptor beta chain was sequenced in a study of CD8+ T cells in alopecia areata (dated by TCRdb to 2016 to 2019). Describing the broader study: The treated patients, all with moderate-to-severe alopecia areata, were enrolled in an open-label pilot trial of oral tofacitinib given at 5 to 10 mg twice daily. Tofacitinib was given for 6 to 18 months, followed by 6 months of follow-up off drug to assess delayed response and recurrence. For the treated patients, the SALT score, which quantifies what percentage of scalp surface area is affected, served as the measure of disease severity. To study T cell clonal expansion in alopecia areata, the researchers applied high-throughput TCRbeta sequencing to both the C3H/HeJ mouse model and human patients. Scalp tissue and sorted CD4+ and CD8+ peripheral blood T cells from patchy and totalis/universalis alopecia areata patients and from healthy controls were covered by human TCRbeta sequencing. Biopsies were taken from tofacitinib-treated patients at baseline and again at 4 and 24 weeks into treatment, and several of those patients also had a later scalp biopsy. Clonality in the scalp was compared among normal scalp (n=4), patchy alopecia areata scalp (n=8), and alopecia totalis/universalis scalp (n=8). The RNA source kit depended on sample type: the PAXgene miRNA kit for fixed scalp, the miRNeasy kit for PBMCs, and the RNeasy kit for mouse skin. TCRbeta CDR3 regions were amplified by immunoSEQ multiplex PCR using 35 Vbeta forward and 13 Jbeta reverse primers. What the work shows at the level of the full study, not this receptor alone: With tofacitinib, both scalp clonality and the number of expanded CD8+ clones among the top 100 scalp clones went down significantly. During tofacitinib treatment, many expanded lesional clones stuck around in both scalp and blood, and this persistence may partly explain why relapse happens after treatment is stopped. Because the treated cohort was small and had only one nonresponder, larger studies are needed to examine links between baseline CD8+ expansion and response. Compared with normal scalp, lesional scalp, particularly in alopecia totalis/universalis, had higher clonality and more expanded CD8+ clones, which suggests antigenic drive. Scalp TCR repertoire analysis is complicated because resident alphabeta T cells in normal human skin are also sequenced, whereas mouse skin is dominated by gammadelta T cells. Shared TCR sequences between patients were less evident than in mice, which may be partly attributable to HLA diversity in the patient population.

Sequences SGHVS (CDR1) and FQNEAQ (CDR2) are obtained from the germline V gene. V is cut by 5 bases and J by 6 bases, and the space between the germline ends is 13 bases. There are 13 amino acids in the CDR3, from cysteine to phenylalanine inclusive. Only the CDR3 portion is preserved as DNA: 39 bases, with reading frame beginning at the first base. On this clone: The clone's antigen remains unknown. The input lacks base qualities; no much larger clone sits a single base away.

The treatment or condition label of this sample denotes: oral pan-JAK inhibitor, 5-10 mg twice daily. Peripheral blood and lesional scalp punch biopsies were obtained from patients with alopecia areata. PBMCs were isolated by density centrifugation and stained for CD3, CD4 and CD8, and CD4+ and CD8+ T cells were sorted on a FACSAria. Libraries were made using the immunoSEQ multiplex PCR assay. RNA was extracted from all samples and reverse transcribed into cDNA as template for TCR sequencing. First-strand cDNA was synthesized with SuperScript III using a 2:1 mix of oligo-dT and random hexamers. Amplification bias was assessed with a synthetic immune receptor repertoire, and residual bias was removed computationally. From the authors' description of their analysis: Raw reads were preprocessed to remove errors, and CDR3 was defined by IMGT conventions from the conserved cysteine to phenylalanine. Clonality was calculated as 1 minus Shannon entropy normalized by log2 of the number of productive unique TCRs. Scalp TCRbeta sequences were cross-referenced with sorted blood CD4 and CD8 repertoires so that the CD4 or CD8 identity of scalp clones could be inferred. TCRdb stores this immuneACCESS table with in-frame sequences only. Part of the clones is absent; in the studies checked, under half of the shortfall reflects unresolved V genes, and no reason is known for the rest. From that table come the V and J calls and clone size; the DNA was used to work out D and trimming. The sample includes about 260,000 clones, with approximately 60% observed a single time. The top ten clonotypes cover around 0.84% of the sample.

The sequence links TRBV7-8 to TRBJ1-1; a tentative D match to TRBD1 spans 5 bases. This sequence originates from a human donor with alopecia areata. Sequencing used CD4+ T cells sorted from blood, obtained around week 54, from a patient treated with tofacitinib. This receptor has the CDR3 CASSPGPWAEAFF. Here is the DNA: TGTGCCAGCAGCCCGGGACCCTGGGCTGAAGCTTTCTTT.